This T cell receptor (beta chain) was identified during a study of control samples from healthy donors and cancer patients. This clone was observed a single time. Measured with immunoSEQ multiplex PCR; TCRdb has only the in-frame clones, and not every one. The sample yields 150,000 to 200,000 clones, just under 95% seen once. CDR3 length: 20 residues. The receptor comes from a man younger than 35 in good health. The specimen sequenced was blood. This chain links TRBV21-1 with TRBJ2-3; the listed D gene, TRBD2, was not tested against the DNA. TRBV21-1 is classified as a pseudogene. For the CDR3, the DNA is TGTGCCAGCAGAAGAAATCTAGCGGGGGGGCATTTGAGGTGTCGAGATACGCAGTATTTT. It yields the protein CASRRNLAGGHLRCRDTQYF.